The next 20 T cell receptor beta chains were all read from a single sample in a study of T cell repertoires in cytomegalovirus infection. Antigens of these TCRs are unknown. One entry per CDR3 protein, called by TCRdb with MiXCR from the reads. Counted here are about 770,000 distinct CDR3 sequences, just under 30% occurring once; the ten biggest clones make up approximately 14%. The material sequenced was cultured CD8+ T cells from PBMCs, taken from culture after CMV antigen stimulation. The receptors originated from a human donor in good health (CMV status not recorded). Some clones in this sample may be carry-over from other donors' samples.

This chain links TRBV2 with TRBJ1-1; D remains ambiguous. The CDR3 runs 15 residues. Per the germline V gene, CDR1 is SNHLY and CDR2 is FYNNEI. V was clipped by 6 bases and J by 2 bases, with 16 bases between them. CDR3 sequence: CASSPVGPGNTEAFF. CDR3 nucleotide sequence: TGTGCCAGCAGCCCCGTAGGTCCCGGAAACACTGAAGCTTTCTTT. Based on the CDR3 plus reference TRBV2 and TRBJ1-1, the full variable domain is EPEVTQTPSHQVTQMGQEVILRCVPISNHLYFYWYRQILGQKVEFLVSFYNNEISEKSEIFDDQFSVERPDGSNFTLKIRSTKLEDSAMYFCASSPVGPGNTEAFFGQGTRLTVV.

Ten or more counts support this clonotype. V is TRBV28 and J is TRBJ2-2; D is unresolved. Germline V gene data show CDR1 as MDHEN and CDR2 as SYDVKM. V lost 3 bases and J 3 bases, leaving 11 bases between the germline ends. The CDR3 runs 15 residues. CDR3 amino acids: CASSFDKDYTGELFF. CDR3 sequence (DNA): TGTGCCAGCAGTTTTGATAAGGATTACACCGGGGAGCTGTTTTTT.

The chain uses TRBV20-1 and TRBJ2-2; 8 bases line up with TRBD1. The V segment lost 4 bases and the J segment 5 bases; nucleotides outside the gene matches: 9. Germline values: CDR1 DFQATT, CDR2 SNEGSKA (reference sequence). CDR3 size: 15 residues. CDR3 nucleotides: TGCAGTGCTACACCGGACAGGGAAGGTACCGGGGAGCTGTTTTTT. This gives the protein CSATPDREGTGELFF.

This clonotype came up many times. The rearrangement joins TRBV7-2 to TRBJ2-2; TRBD2 matches at 9 bases. Germline values: CDR1 SGHTA, CDR2 FQGNSA. CDR3 length equals 16 residues. Trimming took 3 bases from V and 6 from J; bases not matched to a gene: 8. The DNA of the CDR3 is TGTGCCAGCAGCTTCCTCGGGGGCGGGAGGGCCGGGGAGCTGTTTTTT. Its translation is CASSFLGGGRAGELFF.

The chain joins TRBV25-1 to TRBJ1-1; weak D call: TRBD1 (6 bases). Germline V lookup: CDR1 MGHDK, CDR2 SYGVNS. The CDR3 is 15 amino acids. Trimming cost V 4 bases and J 5 bases, with 17 bases left between them. This chain's CDR3 is CASSGPGGRRTEAFF. In DNA, the CDR3 is TGTGCCAGCAGTGGTCCCGGGGGGCGGAGGACTGAAGCTTTCTTT.

Concerning this clonotype itself: The germline gene is not matched at one end of the junction; a read error may be the cause. The chain joins TRBV7-4 to TRBJ2-5; D could derive from TRBD1 or TRBD2 (5 bases each). Germline V CDR1 and CDR2: SGHVT, SQSDAQ. The CDR3 contains 16 residues. The CDR3 bases are TGTGCCAGCAGCTCGAAGGGACCCCATTTTCAGGAGACCAAGTACTTC. This codes for CASSSKGPHFQETKYF.

This clonotype was seen a few times. The chain has TRBV14 and TRBJ1-1, with D unclear. This CDR3 is built from 13 residues. V dropped 1 base and J dropped 6 bases, with 9 bases sitting between them. In germline, CDR1 is SGHDN, CDR2 FVKESK. The CDR3 protein is CASSQVAKAEAFF. CDR3 bases: TGTGCCAGCAGCCAAGTTGCGAAGGCTGAAGCTTTCTTT.

The chain is built from TRBV6-5 and TRBJ2-1, with D perhaps being TRBD1 or TRBD2 (5 bases each). The germline V and J ends were trimmed by 6 bases and 6 bases, with 15 bases remaining between them. The germline V gene has CDR1 MNHEY and CDR2 SVGAGI. This CDR3 region has 14 residues. This CDR3 reads CASSYDGATNEQFF. The CDR3 coding sequence is TGTGCCAGCAGCTACGACGGGGCTACCAATGAGCAGTTCTTC.

The genes are TRBV5-1 and TRBJ1-1; D possibly corresponds to TRBD1 (5 bases). Per germline, CDR1 SGHRS and CDR2 YFSETQ. Trimming shortened V by 0 bases and J by 4 bases, and 10 bases separated the two germline ends. CDR3 length: 14 residues. CDR3 sequence (DNA): TGCGCCAGCAGCTTGGCCCCAGGGACCACTGAAGCTTTCTTT. Amino acids: CASSLAPGTTEAFF.

The chain combines TRBV15 with TRBJ2-1, with D tentatively TRBD1 (5 bases). Trimming shortened V by 3 bases and J by 9 bases, and 6 bases separated the two germline ends. CDR1 and CDR2 from the germline V gene are LNHNV and YYDKDF (reference sequence). The CDR3 sequence is 11 residues long. The CDR3 protein is CATSSRGEQFF. DNA of the CDR3: TGTGCCACCAGCAGTAGGGGTGAGCAGTTCTTC.

The chain has TRBV19 and TRBJ2-3; D perhaps matches TRBD2 (6 bases). Trimming took 7 bases from V and 1 from J, leaving 15 bases between them. This CDR3 has 15 amino acids. Germline V gene lookup returns CDR1 LNHDA and CDR2 SQIVND (reference sequence). CDR3 protein: CASTTTSSRTDTQYF. DNA of the CDR3: TGTGCCAGTACCACTACTAGCTCCCGCACAGATACGCAGTATTTT. The variable domain in full, with the rest retrieved from reference TRBV19 and TRBJ2-3, is DGGITQSPKYLFRKEGQNVTLSCEQNLNHDAMYWYRQDPGQGLRLIYYSQIVNDFQKGDIAEGYSVSREKKESFPLTVTSAQKNPTAFYLCASTTTSSRTDTQYFGPGTRLTVL.

J is TRBJ2-1 and V is TRBV6-5, with 8 bases that match TRBD2. Trimming at V came to 2 bases and at J to 4 bases, leaving 4 bases not matched to a gene. Germline V gene sequence: CDR1 MNHEY, CDR2 SVGAGI. The CDR3 is 15 residues long. In nucleotides, the CDR3 is TGTGCCAGCAGTTACGAAGCGGGGGTATACAATGAGCAGTTCTTC. This sequence encodes CASSYEAGVYNEQFF.

This clonotype was recorded many times. This rearrangement joins TRBV20-1 to TRBJ1-2, with D possibly matching TRBD1 (6 bases). The CDR3 spans 16 residues. CDR1 is DFQATT and CDR2 is SNEGSKA in the germline V gene (reference sequence). V lost 3 bases, J lost 5 bases, and 22 bases lay in between. This CDR3 reads CSASYPGAHGGYGYTF. Written as DNA, the CDR3 is TGCAGTGCTAGTTACCCAGGGGCACACGGGGGGTATGGCTACACCTTC.

This clonotype was counted between two and nine times. The chain uses TRBV6-1 and TRBJ1-4, with D perhaps TRBD1 (5 bases). Trimming left V 6 bases short and J 2 bases short, with 13 bases between. The CDR3 covers 15 residues. Looked up from germline, CDR1 is MNHNS and CDR2 is SASEGT. CDR3 DNA sequence: TGTGCCAGCAGGGGAAGGGGTGGGACTAATGAAAAACTGTTTTTT. It yields the protein CASRGRGGTNEKLFF.

The CDR3 DNA sequence: TGTGCCACCAGTGATTTGTGCGTAAGTGGACTGGCTACAGGGGAGCAGTTCTTC. Translation gives CATSDLCVSGLATGEQFF. This chain joins TRBV24-1 and TRBJ2-1; a weak D match, TRBD1 (6 bases). The CDR3 totals 18 residues. V lost 0 bases to trimming and J lost 10 bases, with 24 bases between them. Per the germline V gene, CDR1 is KGHDR and CDR2 is SFDVKD.

The sample holds many counts of this clonotype. This sequence joins TRBV7-6 and TRBJ2-5; 12 nucleotides align to TRBD2. With 1 base clipped from V and 3 bases from J, the junction kept 3 bases outside the gene matches. This CDR3 contains 16 residues. Looked up from germline, CDR1 is SGHVS and CDR2 is FNYEAQ. CDR3 nucleotides: TGTGCCAGCAGCTTAGGGACTAGCGGGGCAAAAGAGACCCAGTACTTC. Protein: CASSLGTSGAKETQYF.

This sequence joins TRBV6-6 and TRBJ2-3; D is possibly TRBD2 (6 bases). Germline V CDR1 and CDR2: MNHNY, SVGAGI (reference sequence). V was clipped by 7 bases and J by 5 bases, with 19 bases between them. This CDR3 contains 15 residues. The CDR3 reads CASTEDGEERDTQYF. The CDR3 DNA sequence: TGTGCCAGCACTGAGGACGGGGAGGAAAGAGATACGCAGTATTTT.

The V call is TRBV6-1, the J call TRBJ2-7; tentative D call: TRBD2 (7 bases). CDR3 size: 15 residues. Germline V gives CDR1 MNHNS, CDR2 SASEGT. CDR3 coding DNA: TGTGCCAGCAGTGAACGCCCTGGGGGGGCCTACGTGCAGTACGTC. As protein: CASSERPGGAYVQYV.

V usage is TRBV4-2 and J usage is TRBJ1-4, with 9 bases fitting TRBD1. The CDR3 is 14 residues long. V was pared by 2 bases and J by 7 bases, with 2 bases of the junction left unmatched. The V gene's germline CDR1 is LGHNA and CDR2 YNFKEQ. CDR3 nucleotide sequence: TGTGCCAGCAGCCAAACAGGGGGCGTTGAAAAACTGTTTTTT. It yields the protein CASSQTGGVEKLFF.

V and J are TRBV28 and TRBJ2-1; 16 bases line up with TRBD2. The CDR3 is made up of 22 amino acids. Trimming at V came to 3 bases and at J to 0 bases, leaving 14 bases not matched to a gene. Germline V CDR1 and CDR2: MDHEN, SYDVKM. The CDR3 spells CASSFFLPGLAGGRGSYNEQFF. For the CDR3, the DNA is TGTGCCAGCAGTTTTTTCCTCCCGGGACTAGCGGGGGGGCGAGGCTCCTACAATGAGCAGTTCTTC.